Listed below are T cell receptor beta chains from one sample, sequenced in a study of control samples from healthy donors and cancer patients. Measured with immunoSEQ multiplex PCR; TCRdb has only the in-frame clones, and not every one. The sample includes approximately 210,000 clones, around 90% seen only once; the top ten take less than 2%. Sequenced material: blood. These receptors originate from a man aged 25-45 years in good health. Each CDR3 is given with its conserved first and last residue. Each record gives: clone size, J gene, V gene, CDR3 protein. Not every row has a clone size; where given, it reads once, few, many or a size class.

clone size: .
J gene: TRBJ2-1
V gene: TRBV9
CDR3 protein: CASSVAYEQFF

clone size: .
J gene: TRBJ1-2
V gene: TRBV7-2
CDR3 protein: CASSSGQGLSYGYTF

clone size: .
J gene: TRBJ1-6
V gene: TRBV6-5
CDR3 protein: CASRGEISYNSPLHF

clone size: once
J gene: TRBJ1-3
V gene: TRBV7-9
CDR3 protein: CASSDRGPGGNTIYF

clone size: .
J gene: TRBJ2-2
V gene: TRBV19
CDR3 protein: CESSGEYTGELFF

clone size: .
J gene: TRBJ2-1
V gene: TRBV5-1
CDR3 protein: CASSALASGGSNEQFF

clone size: once
J gene: TRBJ1-1
V gene: TRBV2
CDR3 protein: CASSKTEAFF

clone size: .
J gene: TRBJ2-3
V gene: TRBV5-1
CDR3 protein: CASSRDSWIDTQYF

clone size: once
J gene: TRBJ1-3
V gene: TRBV21-1
CDR3 protein: CASNPSLGTLGNTIYF

clone size: once
J gene: TRBJ1-3
V gene: TRBV11-2
CDR3 protein: CASSLPEGGNTIYF

clone size: .
J gene: TRBJ1-3
V gene: TRBV28
CDR3 protein: CASSSPTGGGNTIYF

clone size: .
J gene: TRBJ2-1
V gene: TRBV25-1
CDR3 protein: CASSEWIGTQQFF

clone size: .
J gene: TRBJ1-1
V gene: TRBV23-1
CDR3 protein: CASSQSGDRLCEAFF

clone size: .
J gene: TRBJ2-1
V gene: TRBV5-1
CDR3 protein: CASSLVQWGDSYNEQFF

clone size: .
J gene: TRBJ2-7
V gene: TRBV30
CDR3 protein: CAWSAPRLEQYF

clone size: .
J gene: TRBJ2-3
V gene: TRBV4-2
CDR3 protein: CASSPWTGPADTQYF

clone size: .
J gene: TRBJ1-6
V gene: TRBV12-5
CDR3 protein: CASGLGNNSPLHF

clone size: .
J gene: TRBJ1-5
V gene: TRBV15
CDR3 protein: CATSRDPRVQGGNQPQHF

clone size: .
J gene: TRBJ2-5
V gene: TRBV6-6
CDR3 protein: CASSYSLTERTQYF

clone size: .
J gene: TRBJ2-7
V gene: TRBV7-2
CDR3 protein: CASSLSGLAGGPEQYF

clone size: .
J gene: TRBJ2-3
V gene: TRBV5-1
CDR3 protein: CASSLALAGTRRTDTQYF

clone size: .
J gene: TRBJ2-3
V gene: TRBV18
CDR3 protein: CASSPSSSGGSIDTQYF

clone size: .
J gene: TRBJ1-1
V gene: TRBV30
CDR3 protein: CAWTHGRTEAFF

clone size: once
J gene: TRBJ2-7
V gene: TRBV6-5
CDR3 protein: CASSYYGYEQYF

clone size: .
J gene: TRBJ1-5
V gene: TRBV5-3
CDR3 protein: CARSLTAVYSNQPQHF

clone size: .
J gene: TRBJ1-1
V gene: TRBV3-1/TRBV3-2
CDR3 protein: CASSLGGRRAGNTEAFF

clone size: .
J gene: TRBJ2-7
V gene: TRBV6-6
CDR3 protein: CASRDSWSSYEQYF

clone size: .
J gene: TRBJ1-6
V gene: TRBV27
CDR3 protein: CASSLRTGSASSYNSPLHF

clone size: .
J gene: TRBJ2-7
V gene: TRBV29-1
CDR3 protein: CSVEGDGTAYEQYF

clone size: .
J gene: TRBJ1-3
V gene: TRBV6-5
CDR3 protein: CASSSPRDRGGNTIYF

clone size: .
J gene: TRBJ2-1
V gene: TRBV11-3
CDR3 protein: CASSFGGPPGNEQFF

clone size: .
J gene: TRBJ2-7
V gene: TRBV24-1
CDR3 protein: CATSDSDRDRSSYEQYF

clone size: .
J gene: TRBJ2-7
V gene: TRBV27
CDR3 protein: CASSLSWGGEQYF

clone size: .
J gene: TRBJ2-7
V gene: TRBV25-1
CDR3 protein: CASSEGLGSSYEQYF

clone size: .
J gene: TRBJ2-1
V gene: TRBV6-2/TRBV6-3
CDR3 protein: CASSLERGAYNEQFF

clone size: .
J gene: TRBJ1-6
V gene: TRBV30
CDR3 protein: CAWNAAHGSPLHF

clone size: .
J gene: TRBJ2-3
V gene: TRBV19
CDR3 protein: CASMGTGGYTDTQYF

clone size: few
J gene: TRBJ2-2
V gene: TRBV4-1
CDR3 protein: CASSQPRGTGELFF

clone size: .
J gene: TRBJ1-6
V gene: TRBV2
CDR3 protein: CASSATGGYSPLHF

clone size: .
J gene: TRBJ2-2
V gene: TRBV27
CDR3 protein: CASSLGTNTGELFF

clone size: .
J gene: TRBJ2-7
V gene: TRBV5-5
CDR3 protein: CASTWTGSYEQYF

clone size: .
J gene: TRBJ2-2
V gene: TRBV12-3/TRBV12-4
CDR3 protein: CASLRGGELFF